This T cell receptor (beta chain) was profiled in a study of blood T cell repertoires in COVID-19. TCRdb's copy holds only in-frame clones and misses some; the assay was immunoSEQ multiplex PCR. The sample has roughly 290,000 clones, around four fifths seen once. J gave up 6 bases and V 7 bases, and 6 bases lay outside the gene matches. This CDR3 contains 13 residues. V gene TRBV12-3 or TRBV12-4 combines with J gene TRBJ1-1; 9 nucleotides match TRBD1. The sample taken for sequencing was peripheral blood. This sequence originates from a woman aged 50 to 60 with active or convalescent COVID-19. CDR3 sequence: CASTQTGGAEAFF. DNA for the CDR3: TGTGCCAGCACCCAGACAGGGGGGGCTGAAGCTTTCTTT.